The next 7 T cell receptor beta chains were all read from a single sample in a study of cytomegalovirus exposure and HLA in healthy donors. The PCR was carried out with 60 Vbeta primers and 13 Jbeta primers. Produced via immunoSEQ multiplex PCR; TCRdb's table is partial and in-frame only. The data contain about 120,000 clones, 60% to 85% of them seen just once; the ten biggest clones take up less than 3.5%. The sequenced sample consisted of PBMCs. These receptors were taken from a female donor in good health and CMV-seronegative.

The chain joins TRBV27 to TRBJ1-4; no reliable D call. Per the germline V gene, CDR1 is MNHEY and CDR2 is SMNVEV (reference sequence). Trimming left V 5 bases short and J 3 bases short, with 19 bases between. The CDR3 loop spans 17 amino acids. In nucleotides, the CDR3 is TGTGCCAGCAGTCCCTTAAACCCAGCGGGCTCTAATGAAAAACTGTTTTTT. Its translation: CASSPLNPAGSNEKLFF.

The chain is built from TRBV29-1 and TRBJ2-6, with D tentatively TRBD1 (6 bases). Trimming took off 8 bases at V and 1 base at J, with 18 bases between the two ends. CDR3 length: 16 amino acids. The germline CDR1 and CDR2 sequences are SQVTM and ANQGSEA. The CDR3 protein is CSFRSTGTSGANVLTF. The CDR3 nucleotides read TGCAGCTTTCGCTCGACAGGAACTTCTGGGGCCAACGTCCTGACTTTC.

J is TRBJ1-1 and V is TRBV12-1; no check of the table's D call, TRBD1, against the DNA was made. TRBV12-1 is listed as a pseudogene. There are 13 residues in the CDR3. The CDR3 DNA is TGTGCCAGCAGGGACAGTTGGAACACTGAAGCTTTCTTT. This codes for CASRDSWNTEAFF.

The J gene is TRBJ1-2, the V gene TRBV19; 7 nucleotides line up with TRBD1. This CDR3 is built from 14 residues. The germline gives CDR1 LNHDA, CDR2 SQIVND (reference sequence). J gave up 5 bases and V 3 bases, and 6 bases lay outside the gene matches. CDR3 loop: CASSIRDSPYGYTF. The CDR3 region has the DNA TGTGCCAGTAGTATTCGGGACAGCCCTTATGGCTACACCTTC.

The rearrangement uses TRBV6-5 and TRBJ1-1, with a weak D call TRBD1 (6 bases). V was pared by 7 bases and J by 4 bases, with 16 bases between. The length of the CDR3 is 14 residues. Germline CDR1 MNHEY, CDR2 SVGAGI. CDR3 in DNA: TGTGCCAGCAAAACCCCAGGGGATCTCACTGAAGCTTTCTTT. It codes for CASKTPGDLTEAFF.

The chain uses TRBV28 and TRBJ1-5, with 10 bases that match TRBD1. Trimming removed 4 bases from V and 6 bases from J; junction bases left unmatched: 6. There are 15 residues in the CDR3. CDR1 is MDHEN, CDR2 SYDVKM, per germline. The CDR3 reads CASSWTGGSSQPQHF. The DNA of the CDR3 is TGTGCCAGCAGTTGGACAGGGGGTAGTAGTCAGCCCCAGCATTTT.

V and J are TRBV2 and TRBJ2-1; 13 bases match TRBD2. CDR1 and CDR2 (germline): SNHLY, FYNNEI. J lost 10 bases, V lost 7 bases, and 4 bases had no gene match. CDR3 length equals 13 residues. The CDR3 coding sequence is TGTGCCAGCAAGCAGACTAGCGGGGGGGAGCAGTTCTTC. It codes for CASKQTSGGEQFF.